Below, 5 T cell receptor beta chains from the same sample are listed, as sequenced in a study of blood T cell repertoires in COVID-19. Only in-frame clones appear in the TCRdb table, and some are missing; sequencing was by immunoSEQ multiplex PCR. The data contain around 200,000 clones, more than 85% of them singletons. The sequencing input was peripheral blood. These receptors were taken from a man aged 35 to 55 with active or convalescent COVID-19.

The J gene is TRBJ2-2, the V gene TRBV5-1; no reliable D call. V was shortened by 0 bases and J by 5 bases, with 8 bases between the two germline ends. This CDR3 region has 14 residues. CDR1 and CDR2 (germline): SGHRS, YFSETQ. The CDR3, as DNA: TGCGCCAGCAGCTTGGAAAGGAGAACCGGGGAGCTGTTTTTT. Translated, it gives CASSLERRTGELFF.

This sequence joins TRBV30 and TRBJ2-1, with a possible D match to TRBD1 (6 bases). The germline gives CDR1 GTSNPN, CDR2 SVGIG (reference sequence). This CDR3 spans 16 amino acids. V was cut by 0 bases and J by 6 bases, with 18 bases left in between. CDR3 bases: TGTGCCTGGAGTGTACATTTGTGGACAGTTTTCAATGAGCAGTTCTTC. Protein product: CAWSVHLWTVFNEQFF.

The rearrangement joins TRBV5-4 to TRBJ2-7; 9 nucleotides line up with TRBD2. V shed 4 bases, J shed 2 bases, and the junction held 7 bases outside the gene matches. The CDR3 sequence is 15 residues long. The germline gives CDR1 SGHNT, CDR2 YYREEE (reference sequence). The CDR3 reads CASSRGTSWPYEQYF. The CDR3 DNA reads TGTGCCAGCAGCCGAGGGACTAGCTGGCCCTACGAGCAGTACTTC.

The CDR3 reads CASSRTSGGLEQYF. The CDR3 nucleotides are TGTGCCAGCAGCCGGACTAGCGGGGGGCTGGAGCAGTACTTC. The chain joins TRBV5-4 to TRBJ2-7; 14 bases line up with TRBD2. This CDR3 comprises 14 residues. V shed 4 bases, J shed 7 bases, and the junction held 4 bases outside the gene matches. The V gene's germline CDR1 is SGHNT and CDR2 YYREEE (reference sequence).

The rearrangement joins TRBV4-1 to TRBJ2-7; D ambiguous. Deletions cut 1 base from V and 0 bases from J, with 7 bases between. This CDR3 has 14 amino acids. Germline V gene lookup returns CDR1 MGHRA and CDR2 YSYEKL. The DNA of the CDR3 is TGCGCCAGCAGCCAAGCTCCCCGCTCCTACGAGCAGTACTTC. This encodes CASSQAPRSYEQYF.